Following are 30 T cell receptor beta chains from one sample sequenced in a study of T-cell memory formation after mild COVID-19. TCRdb re-called the 5' RACE reads with MiXCR, one entry per CDR3 protein. The repertoire holds hundreds of thousands of distinct CDR3 sequences, approximately 14% seen once, with over 20% in the top ten. Sequencing input: PBMCs or a T cell subset sorted from them (not recorded which). The receptors derive from a man aged 18 to 35 who had mild COVID-19 (a few samples of this study predate the infection). Cell type and time point are not known.

In DNA form, the CDR3 reads TGTGCCAGCAGCCCCACGGGGACTAGCGGGCACTACGAGCAGTACTTC. It translates to CASSPTGTSGHYEQYF. J is TRBJ2-7 and V is TRBV7-3; 12 nucleotides match TRBD2. The germline gives CDR1 SGHTA, CDR2 FQGTGA. V trimming: 5 bases; J trimming: 3 bases; junction bases outside the gene matches: 8. The CDR3 consists of 16 residues.

The chain couples TRBV7-9 to TRBJ2-3; perhaps TRBD1 as D (6 bases). The V gene's germline CDR1 is SEHNR and CDR2 FQNEAQ (reference sequence). Trimming took 3 bases from V and 2 from J, leaving 12 bases between them. The CDR3 length is 15 residues. In nucleotides, the CDR3 is TGTGCCAGCAGCTTTTGGGGGCAGCTCACAGATACGCAGTATTTT. Translated: CASSFWGQLTDTQYF.

This chain connects TRBV7-2 to TRBJ2-3, with D perhaps TRBD2 (5 bases). Germline-derived CDR1 and CDR2 are SGHTA and FQGNSA. Trimming pared 10 bases from V and 8 bases from J, leaving 16 bases between. The CDR3 has 12 amino acids. The CDR3 reads CAMGSMPGTQYF. The CDR3 DNA reads as TGTGCCATGGGGAGTATGCCCGGTACGCAGTATTTT.

This clonotype showed up just a few times. The chain couples TRBV15 to TRBJ2-1; either TRBD1 or TRBD2 may fit D (5 bases each). V was shortened by 3 bases and J by 0 bases, with 12 bases between the two germline ends. The CDR3 is made up of 16 amino acids. From germline, CDR1 is LNHNV and CDR2 YYDKDF (reference sequence). The CDR3 region is CATSSGTSGSYNEQFF. The DNA of the CDR3 is TGTGCCACCAGCAGCGGGACCTCCGGCTCCTACAATGAGCAGTTCTTC.

V gene TRBV7-6 combines with J gene TRBJ2-1, with unresolved D. The CDR3 loop spans 12 amino acids. CDR1 is SGHVS, CDR2 FNYEAQ, per germline. Trimming removed 6 bases from V and 9 bases from J, with 12 bases in between. As DNA, the CDR3 is TGTGCCAGCAGGCCCTCGGACGGTGAGCAGTTCTTC. Its protein product is CASRPSDGEQFF.

This clonotype was counted a few times. The chain joins TRBV7-9 to TRBJ2-7; 7 bases line up with TRBD1. The trim removed 5 bases at V and 0 bases at J, leaving 7 bases unmatched. The CDR3 spans 15 residues. Germline assignment: CDR1 SEHNR and CDR2 FQNEAQ (reference sequence). The CDR3 protein is CASSPMTGISYEQYV. CDR3 DNA sequence: TGTGCCAGCAGCCCTATGACAGGGATCTCCTACGAGCAGTACGTC.

V gene TRBV9 combines with J gene TRBJ1-6; 11 bases fit TRBD1. CDR1 and CDR2 (germline): SGDLS, YYNGEE. The CDR3 runs to 15 residues. V gave up 4 bases and J gave up 7 bases; unmatched junction bases: 4. This CDR3 is CASSPWTGGNSPLHF. CDR3 nucleotide sequence: TGTGCCAGCAGCCCCTGGACAGGGGGCAATTCACCCCTCCACTTT.

This clonotype was detected many times. The chain recombines TRBV5-1 with TRBJ2-5; no firm D call. Germline CDR1 reads SGHRS; CDR2 reads YFSETQ. V was pared by 2 bases and J by 0 bases, with 17 bases between. The CDR3 covers 17 residues. CDR3 residues: CASSFFPLSPDQETQYF. The DNA for the CDR3 is TGCGCCAGCAGCTTCTTCCCCCTCAGCCCAGACCAAGAGACCCAGTACTTC.

V usage is TRBV7-2 and J usage is TRBJ2-7, with D unresolved. The CDR3 length is 15 residues. V lost 0 bases, J lost 1 base, and 10 bases lay in between. In germline, CDR1 is SGHTA, CDR2 FQGNSA. CDR3 sequence: CASSLAPRASYEQYV. The CDR3 nucleotides are TGTGCCAGCAGCTTAGCCCCACGGGCATCCTACGAGCAGTACGTC.

This clonotype was counted a few times. This CDR3 is CATRGQGTYNEQFF. The CDR3 DNA follows: TGTGCCACCAGGGGACAGGGTACGTACAATGAGCAGTTCTTC. The gene calls are TRBV24-1 and TRBJ2-1; TRBD1 matches 9 bases. This CDR3 contains 14 residues. The V segment lost 7 bases and the J segment 4 bases; nucleotides outside the gene matches: 4. Germline CDR1 is KGHDR and CDR2 is SFDVKD.

V gene TRBV6-6 combines with J gene TRBJ2-7; possibly TRBD1 or TRBD2 for D (5 bases each). The germline V gene has CDR1 MNHNY and CDR2 SVGAGI (reference sequence). CDR3 length equals 12 residues. The germline V and J ends were trimmed by 5 bases and 9 bases, with 14 bases remaining between them. CDR3 residues: CASSTRQGRQYV. The CDR3 nucleotides are TGTGCCAGCAGTACGCGTCAGGGACGGCAGTACGTC.

This clonotype has ten or more counts. This sequence joins TRBV5-1 and TRBJ1-1; TRBD1 aligns across 7 bases. The CDR3 sequence is 16 residues long. Germline V gene data show CDR1 as SGHRS and CDR2 as YFSETQ. The CDR3: CPATSGTEEPNTEAFF. The CDR3, as DNA: TGCCCCGCTACAAGCGGGACAGAAGAACCAAACACTGAAGCTTTCTTT. Filled out from reference TRBV5-1 and TRBJ1-1, the complete variable domain reads KAGVTQTPRYLIKTRGQQVTLSCSPISGHRSVSWYQQTPGQGLQFLFEYFSETQRNKGNFPGRFSGRQFSNSRSEMNVSTLELGDSALYLCPATSGTEEPNTEAFFGQGTRLTVV.

The chain joins TRBV6-1 to TRBJ2-7; D is uncertain. V lost 3 bases and J 2 bases, leaving 8 bases between the germline ends. The length of the CDR3 is 13 residues. Germline loops: CDR1 MNHNS, CDR2 SASEGT. In DNA, the CDR3 is TGTGCCAGCAGTGAGGGGTTGACCTACGAGCAGTACGTC. As protein: CASSEGLTYEQYV.

Many counts were recorded for this clonotype. This chain connects TRBV5-1 to TRBJ2-2, with D uncertain. Trimming took off 5 bases at V and 4 bases at J, with 6 bases between the two ends. The CDR3 loop spans 12 amino acids. Per the germline V gene, CDR1 is SGHRS and CDR2 is YFSETQ. The CDR3 is CASSPTTGELFF. CDR3 coding DNA: TGCGCCAGCAGTCCTACCACCGGGGAGCTGTTTTTT.

This clonotype has a count of ten or more. The chain carries TRBV6-5 and TRBJ2-1, with a tentative D call TRBD1 (6 bases). The CDR3 totals 12 residues. V was shortened by 4 bases and J by 8 bases, with 9 bases between the two germline ends. Germline CDR1 and CDR2: MNHEY and SVGAGI. The CDR3 reads CASSFRGDEQFF. The CDR3 coding sequence is TGTGCCAGCAGTTTCAGGGGAGATGAGCAGTTCTTC.

This chain connects TRBV7-2 to TRBJ1-2; maybe TRBD1 (5 bases). V was pared by 2 bases and J by 8 bases, with 12 bases between. The germline V gene encodes CDR1 SGHTA and CDR2 FQGNSA. The CDR3 is made up of 13 amino acids. The DNA for the CDR3 is TGTGCCAGCAGCTTAATAGGTCAGGGAGGCTACACCTTC. Translation: CASSLIGQGGYTF.

The chain combines TRBV6-2 or TRBV6-3 with TRBJ1-2; D call uncertain. Germline values: CDR1 MNHEY, CDR2 SVGEGT. Trimming removed 6 bases from V and 3 bases from J, with 14 bases in between. The CDR3 totals 14 residues. The CDR3 region has the DNA TGTGCCAGCAGCCCCGACGCGGGCTACTATGGCTACACCTTC. This codes for CASSPDAGYYGYTF.

This sequence joins TRBV4-2 and TRBJ2-1, with 9 positions matching TRBD2. V lost 5 bases, J lost 4 bases, and 9 bases stayed unmatched. The V gene's germline CDR1 is LGHNA and CDR2 YNFKEQ. The CDR3 is 16 amino acids. CDR3 DNA sequence: TGTGCCAGCAGCGTCCCGGGGCTAGCGGGGTACAATGAGCAGTTCTTC. It is translated as CASSVPGLAGYNEQFF.

This clonotype came up a few times. The chain employs TRBV20-1 and TRBJ1-1; D possibly corresponds to TRBD1 (5 bases). The CDR3 totals 13 residues. The germline V gene has CDR1 DFQATT and CDR2 SNEGSKA (reference sequence). V gave up 6 bases and J gave up 7 bases, with 18 bases separating them. The CDR3 DNA follows: TGCAGTGCGAACGAGTATCCTGGGGGTGAAGCTTTCTTT. This gives the protein CSANEYPGGEAFF.

The rearrangement links TRBV6-6 to TRBJ2-3; a possible D gene is TRBD2 (6 bases). The length of the CDR3 is 15 residues. CDR1 and CDR2 (germline): MNHNY, SVGAGI (reference sequence). V was pared by 6 bases and J by 0 bases, with 13 bases between. The CDR3 loop reads CASRPTSTSTDTQYF. CDR3 nucleotide sequence: TGTGCCAGCAGACCTACTAGCACTAGCACAGATACGCAGTATTTT.

The sample holds a few counts of this clonotype. The chain carries TRBV3-1 and TRBJ1-1, with 10 bases lining up with TRBD1. V was pared by 4 bases and J by 1 base, with 3 bases of the junction left unmatched. Per the germline V gene, CDR1 is LGHDT and CDR2 is YNNKEL (reference sequence). The CDR3 spans 15 residues. The CDR3 protein is CASSPGQGPNTEAFF. In DNA, the CDR3 is TGTGCCAGCAGCCCGGGACAGGGGCCGAACACTGAAGCTTTCTTT.

V and J are TRBV29-1 and TRBJ2-3; 11 bases are a match to TRBD1. CDR1 SQVTM and CDR2 ANQGSEA come from the germline V gene. CDR3 length equals 14 residues. The V and J ends lost 4 bases and 3 bases, in that order; junction bases with no gene match: 3. CDR3: CSVVGDRGTDTQYF. CDR3 DNA: TGCAGCGTTGTTGGGGACAGGGGGACAGATACGCAGTATTTT.

The chain joins TRBV27 to TRBJ2-7; a weak D match, TRBD2 (7 bases). The length of the CDR3 is 13 residues. Germline V gene lookup returns CDR1 MNHEY and CDR2 SMNVEV (reference sequence). V was pared by 9 bases and J by 2 bases, with 14 bases between. This chain's CDR3 is CASAAGATYEQYF. CDR3 bases: TGTGCCAGTGCCGCGGGGGCCACCTACGAGCAGTACTTC.

This clonotype was seen a few times. J is TRBJ2-5 and V is TRBV6-2 or TRBV6-3; D possibly corresponds to TRBD1 (6 bases). Deletions cut 8 bases from V and 5 bases from J, with 15 bases between. This CDR3 is built from 13 residues. Germline CDR1 and CDR2: MNHEY and SVGEGT. CDR3 nucleotide sequence: TGTGCCAGCCGGAGTACAGGGCACGAGACCCAGTACTTC. This encodes CASRSTGHETQYF.

The chain combines TRBV2 with TRBJ2-5, with 11 bases matching TRBD2. The CDR3 is 13 residues long. Losses at the gene ends were 8 bases for V and 5 bases for J; bases not matched to a gene: 4. Germline CDR1 is SNHLY and CDR2 is FYNNEI. This CDR3 reads CASLSGGGETQYF. CDR3 sequence (DNA): TGTGCCAGCCTTAGCGGGGGGGGGGAGACCCAGTACTTC.

The rearrangement links TRBV2 to TRBJ1-4; D not certain. Germline loops: CDR1 SNHLY, CDR2 FYNNEI. The CDR3 loop spans 10 amino acids. V was trimmed by 9 bases and J by 8 bases, leaving 7 bases between them. CDR3 sequence: CASRREKLFF. The CDR3 region has the DNA TGTGCCAGTCGAAGGGAAAAACTGTTTTTT. Full variable domain (remainder filled in from reference TRBV2 and TRBJ1-4): EPEVTQTPSHQVTQMGQEVILRCVPISNHLYFYWYRQILGQKVEFLVSFYNNEISEKSEIFDDQFSVERPDGSNFTLKIRSTKLEDSAMYFCASRREKLFFGSGTQLSVL.

This clonotype occurred a few times. This rearrangement joins TRBV10-3 to TRBJ2-1; tentative D call: TRBD2 (7 bases). V was shortened by 2 bases and J by 9 bases, with 11 bases between the two germline ends. This CDR3 is built from 13 residues. The germline CDR1 and CDR2 sequences are ENHRY and SYGVKD. The CDR3 sequence is CAISEAGAGEQFF. The CDR3 DNA sequence: TGTGCCATCAGTGAGGCGGGGGCGGGTGAGCAGTTCTTC.

This clonotype turned up a few times. This chain uses TRBV5-1 with TRBJ1-1; D not certain. CDR1 SGHRS and CDR2 YFSETQ come from the germline V gene. CDR3 length equals 14 residues. Trimming cost V 3 bases and J 1 base, with 10 bases left between them. CDR3 amino acids: CASSYRRGNTEAFF. CDR3 coding DNA: TGCGCCAGCAGCTACCGTCGGGGGAACACTGAAGCTTTCTTT.

The sample holds a few counts of this clonotype. The CDR3 nucleotides read TGTGCCAGCAGCTGGACCCGAACTTACAATGAGCAGTTCTTC. Amino acid sequence: CASSWTRTYNEQFF. This rearrangement joins TRBV11-2 to TRBJ2-1; no clear D. V was trimmed by 4 bases and J by 4 bases, leaving 11 bases between them. CDR3 length equals 14 residues. Per the germline V gene, CDR1 is SGHAT and CDR2 is FQNNGV.

The chain links TRBV12-3 or TRBV12-4 to TRBJ1-1; D possibly corresponds to TRBD1 (5 bases). The CDR3 runs to 14 residues. V was pared by 3 bases and J by 5 bases, with 13 bases between. In DNA, the CDR3 is TGTGCCAGCAGTTTGGGGGGAGCAAAGACTGAAGCTTTCTTT. It translates to CASSLGGAKTEAFF.